This T cell receptor beta chain derives from a study of shared clonotypes between healthy human individuals. Study summary: Three men and a couple of women, aged 18 to 49, were donors.

In germline, CDR1 is KGHSH, CDR2 LQKENI. The CDR3 spans 13 residues. The V end lost 1 base, the J end lost 7 bases, and 11 bases lay between the germline ends. Turning to this clone: Its specificity is unknown.

Study observations and caveats: Depth of sequencing was expected to influence donor clonotype sharing.

In the original processing: Because ImmunoSEQ provided only junction sequences with no quality scores, the filtering differed. Some clones are missing from TCRdb's copy, which holds only in-frame ones; the method was immunoSEQ multiplex PCR. The DNA gave D and trimming, while V, J and clone size come from that table. The sample shows about 470,000 clones, 75% to 85% of them seen only once. The sequence was collected from a woman in her 40s in good health. Some clones in this sample may be carry-over from other donors' samples. The sample comprised PBMCs. The chain is built from TRBV18 and TRBJ2-7; D gene uncertain. CDR3 sequence reads: CASSPLATREQYF. In DNA form, the CDR3 reads TGTGCCAGCTCACCACTGGCAACGAGGGAGCAGTACTTC. Using reference TRBV18 and TRBJ2-7 for the parts outside the CDR3, the full variable domain is NAGVMQNPRHLVRRRGQEARLRCSPMKGHSHVYWYRQLPEEGLKFMVYLQKENIIDESGMPKERFSAEFPKEGPSILRIQQVVRGDSAAYFCASSPLATREQYFGPGTRLTVT.